Below, 13 T cell receptor beta chains from the same sample are listed, as sequenced in a study of cytomegalovirus exposure and HLA in healthy donors. The PCR employed 60 Vbeta primers together with 13 Jbeta primers. This table comes from immunoSEQ multiplex PCR, and its TCRdb copy is limited to in-frame clones, with some not included. Among fewer than 250,000 clones listed, over 75% were seen once. Material: PBMCs. The origin of the receptors is a man aged 18-30 years in good health and CMV-seronegative.

CDR3 DNA sequence: TGTGCCAGCAGTTCCCCCCGGGGGGCCGACGGTTGGTACGAGCAGTACTTC. Residues: CASSSPRGADGWYEQYF. The chain links TRBV7-9 to TRBJ2-7; D possibly corresponds to TRBD2 (7 bases). Trimming shortened V by 6 bases and J by 4 bases, and 25 bases separated the two germline ends. The germline V gene has CDR1 SEHNR and CDR2 FQNEAQ (reference sequence). The CDR3 is 17 amino acids.

For the CDR3, the DNA is TGTGCCAGTAGTATTTGGGGACAGGGGGTATCCTACGAGCAGTACTTC. This translates into CASSIWGQGVSYEQYF. The rearrangement links TRBV19 to TRBJ2-7, with 11 bases that match TRBD1. CDR3 length: 16 residues. Germline CDR1 is LNHDA and CDR2 is SQIVND (reference sequence). After removal of 3 bases from V and 1 base from J, the junction contained 5 bases not matched to a gene. The variable domain in full, completed from reference TRBV19 and TRBJ2-7, reads DGGITQSPKYLFRKEGQNVTLSCEQNLNHDAMYWYRQDPGQGLRLIYYSQIVNDFQKGDIAEGYSVSREKKESFPLTVTSAQKNPTAFYLCASSIWGQGVSYEQYFGPGTRLTVT.

This sequence joins TRBV6-5 and TRBJ1-2; weak D call: TRBD1 (5 bases). CDR1 and CDR2 from the germline V gene are MNHEY and SVGAGI. Trimming took 0 bases from V and 2 from J, leaving 10 bases between them. The CDR3 has 15 residues. In nucleotides, the CDR3 is TGTGCCAGCAGTTACTCCGTTGGGGGGAACTATGGCTACACCTTC. Protein product: CASSYSVGGNYGYTF.

This chain uses TRBV6-6 with TRBJ2-2; the match to TRBD1 covers 8 bases. The CDR3 sequence is 15 residues long. With V trimmed by 6 bases and J by 7 bases, 10 bases remained unmatched. Germline assignment: CDR1 MNHNY and CDR2 SVGAGI (reference sequence). CDR3 coding DNA: TGTGCCAGCAGGACCGGGACAGGTAGAAACGGGGAGCTGTTTTTT. Its protein is CASRTGTGRNGELFF.

This clone was found a few times. The chain recombines TRBV4-1 with TRBJ2-2; TRBD1 matches at 7 bases. The J segment lost 5 bases and the V segment lost 1 base, leaving 7 bases of the junction unmatched. The CDR3 covers 16 residues. The germline gives CDR1 MGHRA, CDR2 YSYEKL. CDR3 in amino acids: CASSQVTGVGTGELFF. The CDR3 bases are TGCGCCAGCAGCCAAGTCACAGGGGTGGGGACCGGGGAGCTGTTTTTT.

V and J are TRBV28 and TRBJ2-4, with D perhaps TRBD2 (5 bases). This CDR3 region has 14 residues. V was shortened by 7 bases and J by 0 bases, with 10 bases between the two germline ends. The germline V gene has CDR1 MDHEN and CDR2 SYDVKM. CDR3 sequence reads: CASTPRVAKNIQYF. In nucleotides, the CDR3 is TGTGCCAGCACCCCGAGGGTAGCCAAAAACATTCAGTACTTC.

The chain uses TRBV9 and TRBJ2-2, with 7 bases lining up with TRBD1. The length of the CDR3 is 14 residues. Germline assignment: CDR1 SGDLS and CDR2 YYNGEE. Losses at the gene ends were 0 bases for V and 5 bases for J; bases not matched to a gene: 1. CDR3: CASSVVTGTGELFF. DNA of the CDR3: TGTGCCAGCAGCGTAGTGACAGGGACCGGGGAGCTGTTTTTT.

The chain employs TRBV13 and TRBJ2-5, with 10 bases fitting TRBD2. This CDR3 has 16 amino acids. Germline V lookup: CDR1 PRHDT, CDR2 FYEKMQ (reference sequence). V shed 5 bases and J 2 bases; nucleotides not matched to a gene: 8. The CDR3 reads CASSPPLAGTQETQYF. The CDR3 DNA is TGTGCCAGCAGCCCGCCACTAGCGGGGACACAAGAGACCCAGTACTTC.

The chain carries TRBV7-9 and TRBJ1-2; the D gene is possibly TRBD1 (5 bases). The CDR3 has 16 residues. CDR1 is SEHNR and CDR2 is FQNEAQ in the germline V gene (reference sequence). V was trimmed by 5 bases and J by 2 bases, leaving 18 bases between them. The CDR3 bases are TGTGCCAGCAGCCCCCCGGAGTCAGGGCAGAACTATGGCTACACCTTC. Amino acids: CASSPPESGQNYGYTF.

This clone was observed a handful of times. The chain employs TRBV14 and TRBJ1-1; a weak D match, TRBD1 (5 bases). CDR1 is SGHDN and CDR2 is FVKESK in the germline V gene. With 4 bases removed from V and 1 base from J, the gap between germline ends came to 13 bases. This CDR3 has 15 amino acids. The CDR3 region has the DNA TGTGCCAGCAGCCGCTTGGGGCGCTCGAACACTGAAGCTTTCTTT. Translation: CASSRLGRSNTEAFF.

The rearrangement uses TRBV5-1 and TRBJ2-7, with TRBD2 matching over 8 bases. Looked up from germline, CDR1 is SGHRS and CDR2 is YFSETQ. The CDR3 is made up of 15 amino acids. The trim removed 0 bases at V and 3 bases at J, leaving 5 bases unmatched. CDR3 loop: CASSLVLAGNYEQYF. As DNA, the CDR3 is TGCGCCAGCAGCTTGGTGTTAGCGGGAAACTACGAGCAGTACTTC.

The chain joins TRBV6-6 to TRBJ2-1; no firm D call. The CDR3 is made up of 11 amino acids. Germline assignment: CDR1 MNHNY and CDR2 SVGAGI (reference sequence). Trimming shortened V by 5 bases and J by 5 bases, and 4 bases separated the two germline ends. For the CDR3, the DNA is TGTGCCAGCAGTAGAGACAATGAGCAGTTCTTC. Translation gives CASSRDNEQFF.

This sequence joins TRBV28 and TRBJ2-5, with D perhaps matching TRBD2 (5 bases). This CDR3 has 14 residues. The V end lost 4 bases, the J end lost 3 bases, and 12 bases lay between the germline ends. CDR1 and CDR2 (germline): MDHEN, SYDVKM. CDR3 DNA sequence: TGTGCCAGCAGTTACTACAGCGGCAAAGAGACCCAGTACTTC. As protein: CASSYYSGKETQYF.